One sample yielded the 24 T cell receptor beta chains listed below, sequenced in a study of early T cells in non-severe SARS-CoV-2 infection. TCRdb recomputed calls from the 5' RACE reads with MiXCR, one row per CDR3 protein. The sample shows nearly 90,000 distinct CDR3 sequences, approximately 14% of them seen only once. The sequenced sample was whole blood. Source of these receptors: an adult who was a healthcare worker with PCR-confirmed SARS-CoV-2 infection or an uninfected control (not recorded which).

The V call is TRBV3-1, the J call TRBJ2-4; D is uncertain. V shed 3 bases and J shed 0 bases, with 9 bases lying between them. Germline V gene lookup returns CDR1 LGHDT and CDR2 YNNKEL (reference sequence). The CDR3 extends over 15 amino acids. The CDR3 here is CASSHAVLAKNIQYF. As DNA, the CDR3 is TGTGCCAGCAGCCATGCGGTTCTAGCCAAAAACATTCAGTACTTC.

This clonotype has just a few counts. The rearrangement uses TRBV7-9 and TRBJ2-1; D is ambiguous. V was cut by 8 bases and J by 2 bases, with 7 bases left in between. CDR1 and CDR2 from the germline V gene are SEHNR and FQNEAQ (reference sequence). CDR3 length: 12 amino acids. The CDR3 DNA sequence: TGTGCCAGCGGCCAAGCCTACAATGAGCAGTTCTTC. As protein: CASGQAYNEQFF.

The sample holds a few counts of this clonotype. The chain links TRBV6-2 or TRBV6-3 to TRBJ2-1; D perhaps matches TRBD1 (6 bases). The germline gives CDR1 MNHEY, CDR2 SVGEGT. The CDR3 runs to 16 residues. V lost 0 bases and J lost 7, with 16 bases in between. The CDR3 sequence is CASSYSYRDIRNEQFF. For the CDR3, the DNA is TGTGCCAGCAGTTACTCGTACCGGGACATTAGGAATGAGCAGTTCTTC.

The V and J genes are TRBV18 and TRBJ2-7, with TRBD2 as a possible D gene (5 bases). V was pared by 3 bases and J by 3 bases, with 12 bases between. The CDR3 covers 14 residues. The germline gives CDR1 KGHSH, CDR2 LQKENI. CDR3 amino acids: CASSPGNGNYEQYF. The CDR3 DNA is TGTGCCAGCTCACCTGGGAACGGGAACTACGAGCAGTACTTC. The variable domain in full, with the rest retrieved from reference TRBV18 and TRBJ2-7, is NAGVMQNPRHLVRRRGQEARLRCSPMKGHSHVYWYRQLPEEGLKFMVYLQKENIIDESGMPKERFSAEFPKEGPSILRIQQVVRGDSAAYFCASSPGNGNYEQYFGPGTRLTVT.

J is TRBJ2-7 and V is TRBV7-9, with no clear D. Trimming left V 4 bases short and J 3 bases short, with 7 bases between. The CDR3 totals 12 residues. CDR1 and CDR2 from the germline V gene are SEHNR and FQNEAQ (reference sequence). CDR3 coding DNA: TGTGCCAGCAGCTCCGAATTCTACGAGCAGTACTTC. Its protein is CASSSEFYEQYF.

There are a few counts of this clonotype. The V gene is TRBV20-1, the J gene TRBJ1-1; 8 positions match TRBD1. Germline CDR1 DFQATT, CDR2 SNEGSKA (reference sequence). V lost 3 bases to trimming and J lost 3 bases; unmatched junction nucleotides: 0. This CDR3 is built from 12 residues. CDR3 in DNA: TGCAGTGCTAGGACAGGGGACACTGAAGCTTTCTTT. Residues: CSARTGDTEAFF.

This clonotype was counted between two and nine times. This sequence joins TRBV5-5 and TRBJ2-5, with 8 bases identical to TRBD2. The CDR3 totals 15 residues. Germline V gene sequence: CDR1 SGHKS, CDR2 YYEKEE (reference sequence). Trimming cost V 4 bases and J 2 bases; bases outside gene matches: 7. The DNA for the CDR3 is TGTGCCAGCAGCGTCGAACTAGCGGTACAAGAGACCCAGTACTTC. This codes for CASSVELAVQETQYF. Full variable domain (missing parts from reference TRBV5-5 and TRBJ2-5): DAGVTQSPTHLIKTRGQQVTLRCSPISGHKSVSWYQQVLGQGPQFIFQYYEKEERGRGNFPDRFSARQFPNYSSELNVNALLLGDSALYLCASSVELAVQETQYFGPGTRLLVL.

The chain couples TRBV20-1 to TRBJ2-3; 8 positions match TRBD1. The germline V gene encodes CDR1 DFQATT and CDR2 SNEGSKA (reference sequence). This CDR3 comprises 14 residues. After removal of 6 bases from V and 2 bases from J, the junction contained 7 bases not matched to a gene. This CDR3 reads CSAEDRGDTDTQYF. CDR3 bases: TGCAGTGCAGAAGACAGGGGAGACACAGATACGCAGTATTTT.

The chain employs TRBV19 and TRBJ2-7; D is tentatively TRBD1 or TRBD2 (6 bases each). CDR3 length: 16 amino acids. Germline V lookup: CDR1 LNHDA, CDR2 SQIVND (reference sequence). The germline V and J ends were trimmed by 10 bases and 0 bases, with 22 bases remaining between them. The CDR3 sequence is CATKPGAETLSYEQYF. CDR3 sequence (DNA): TGTGCCACCAAGCCGGGGGCAGAGACTCTCTCCTACGAGCAGTACTTC.

This clonotype was observed at least ten times. The CDR3 sequence is CASSQIWDYSNQPQHF. The CDR3 DNA follows: TGTGCCAGCAGCCAAATCTGGGATTATAGCAATCAGCCCCAGCATTTT. The J gene is TRBJ1-5, the V gene TRBV4-2; D uncertain. The CDR3 has 16 residues. CDR1 is LGHNA and CDR2 is YNFKEQ in the germline V gene. Trimming stripped 2 bases from V and 0 bases from J, with 11 bases between.

This clonotype has only a few counts. This chain joins TRBV18 and TRBJ2-6; 12 bases are shared with TRBD2. Germline V gene data show CDR1 as KGHSH and CDR2 as LQKENI. The J segment lost 3 bases and the V segment lost 3 bases, leaving 15 bases of the junction unmatched. This CDR3 spans 21 amino acids. This CDR3 reads CASSPRATSGSRSGGANVLTF. CDR3 bases: TGTGCCAGCTCACCTAGGGCGACTAGCGGGAGCCGGTCAGGTGGGGCCAACGTCCTGACTTTC.

This clonotype was recorded a few times. The chain is built from TRBV29-1 and TRBJ2-2; 8 bases fit TRBD2. This CDR3 region has 15 residues. V shed 7 bases and J 0 bases; nucleotides not matched to a gene: 7. Germline CDR1 and CDR2: SQVTM and ANQGSEA. CDR3 in amino acids: CSAGGAATNTGELFF. CDR3 in DNA: TGCAGCGCGGGGGGGGCGGCTACGAACACCGGGGAGCTGTTTTTT.

This clonotype was seen more than once but under ten times. The gene calls are TRBV6-5 and TRBJ2-7; TRBD1 agrees at 8 bases. V lost 8 bases to trimming and J lost 7 bases; unmatched junction nucleotides: 16. The CDR3 is made up of 15 amino acids. In germline, CDR1 is MNHEY, CDR2 SVGAGI. As DNA, the CDR3 is TGTGCCAGCGGGTCACCGGGACAGGCCTTGAGAGAGCAGTACTTC. Amino acids: CASGSPGQALREQYF.

This sequence joins TRBV14 and TRBJ1-1; a possible D gene is TRBD1 (6 bases). Germline values: CDR1 SGHDN, CDR2 FVKESK. V was trimmed by 7 bases and J by 5 bases, leaving 17 bases between them. The CDR3 loop spans 14 amino acids. In DNA, the CDR3 is TGTGCCAGCAACGCAGGGGTGGCTAATACTGAAGCTTTCTTT. It encodes CASNAGVANTEAFF.

CDR3 in amino acids: CASSEDRRGFPQAFF. The CDR3 nucleotides are TGTGCCAGCAGTGAGGACAGAAGGGGGTTTCCTCAAGCTTTCTTT. This chain links TRBV6-1 with TRBJ1-1; maybe TRBD1 (6 bases). V lost 3 bases and J 9 bases, leaving 20 bases between the germline ends. The V gene's germline CDR1 is MNHNS and CDR2 SASEGT. The CDR3 is made up of 15 amino acids.

The chain recombines TRBV11-2 with TRBJ2-1, with a weak D call TRBD1 (5 bases). V lost 5 bases to trimming and J lost 3 bases, with 17 bases between them. Germline V CDR1 and CDR2: SGHAT, FQNNGV. The CDR3 totals 16 residues. CDR3 DNA: TGTGCCAGCAGCCCTTTAGGGGCTTCCCTCTACAATGAGCAGTTCTTC. Its translation: CASSPLGASLYNEQFF.

The rearrangement uses TRBV13 and TRBJ1-4, with D tentatively TRBD1 (6 bases). Trimming removed 2 bases at V and 7 bases at J, with 14 bases between. Germline V CDR1 and CDR2: PRHDT, FYEKMQ (reference sequence). This CDR3 contains 15 residues. The CDR3: CASSLPPGHGEKLFF. The CDR3 coding sequence is TGTGCCAGCAGCTTACCCCCGGGACATGGTGAAAAACTGTTTTTT.

This chain uses TRBV5-1 with TRBJ2-1; D unresolved. The CDR3 sequence is 15 residues long. Germline V gives CDR1 SGHRS, CDR2 YFSETQ. V lost 3 bases to trimming and J lost 4 bases, with 14 bases between them. The CDR3 here is CASSSAEAGYNEQFF. The DNA for the CDR3 is TGCGCCAGCAGCTCAGCCGAGGCCGGGTACAATGAGCAGTTCTTC.

This clonotype showed up many times. The CDR3 DNA is TGTGCCAGCAGTCCCGGGACCAACACCGGGGAGCTGTTTTTT. Translating it yields CASSPGTNTGELFF. V usage is TRBV6-2 or TRBV6-3 and J usage is TRBJ2-2; D could derive from TRBD1 or TRBD2 (5 bases each). The CDR3 runs to 14 residues. The germline V gene has CDR1 MNHEY and CDR2 SVGEGT. V was trimmed by 5 bases and J by 2 bases, leaving 9 bases between them.

A few counts support this clonotype. This chain joins TRBV18 and TRBJ2-5, with 8 bases that match TRBD1. Germline V CDR1 and CDR2: KGHSH, LQKENI. Germline trimming cut 2 bases from V and 1 base from J; bases unmatched to any gene: 15. This CDR3 region has 19 residues. This CDR3 reads CASSPRPHQITGGQETQYF. The DNA of the CDR3 is TGTGCCAGCTCACCAAGGCCCCACCAAATCACAGGGGGCCAAGAGACCCAGTACTTC.

This clonotype turned up a few times. CDR3 residues: CASSLRREEGDTQYF. For the CDR3, the DNA is TGCGCCAGCAGCTTGCGGCGGGAGGAGGGAGATACGCAGTATTTT. The chain has TRBV5-1 and TRBJ2-3; 8 bases are shared with TRBD2. J lost 5 bases, V lost 1 base, and 6 bases had no gene match. This CDR3 has 15 amino acids. From germline, CDR1 is SGHRS and CDR2 YFSETQ.

This clonotype was seen more than once but under ten times. V is TRBV29-1 and J is TRBJ2-1, with D uncertain. This CDR3 has 10 amino acids. V lost 4 bases, J lost 8 bases, and 6 bases lay in between. Per germline, CDR1 SQVTM and CDR2 ANQGSEA. The CDR3 spells CSVGSYEQFF. As DNA, the CDR3 is TGCAGCGTTGGGAGTTATGAGCAGTTCTTC.

This clonotype appeared a few times. J is TRBJ2-1 and V is TRBV20-1, with 14 bases identical to TRBD2. V shed 5 bases, J shed 7 bases, and the junction held 7 bases outside the gene matches. Germline V gives CDR1 DFQATT, CDR2 SNEGSKA (reference sequence). The CDR3 is made up of 15 amino acids. The CDR3 protein is CSAFKGTSGRNEQFF. The CDR3 region has the DNA TGCAGTGCTTTTAAAGGGACTAGCGGGAGAAATGAGCAGTTCTTC.

This clonotype was seen a few times. The CDR3 nucleotides read TGTGCCATCAGCGAGGCCCAGGGACTAGCGGGAGGGGAGACCCAGTACTTC. It encodes CAISEAQGLAGGETQYF. V and J are TRBV10-3 and TRBJ2-5; 16 positions agree with TRBD2. The CDR3 totals 17 residues. CDR1 is ENHRY and CDR2 is SYGVKD in the germline V gene. Unmatched junction bases numbered 9, after V lost 6 bases and J lost 5 bases.